This entry describes one T cell receptor (beta chain). Its antigen is still unknown. CDR3 length: 16 residues. Germline V lookup: CDR1 SQVTM, CDR2 ANQGSEA. The V end lost 0 bases, the J end lost 2 bases, and 14 bases lay between the germline ends. cDNA serving as the sequencing template came from extracted, reverse transcribed RNA. Sequencing was performed with immunoSEQ multiplex PCR; in TCRdb, only in-frame clones are kept and a portion is missing. The table includes roughly 200,000 clones, approximately 53% detected once. The data derive from a study of CD8+ T cells in alopecia areata. Points from the study as a whole: Mice showed clearer TCR sharing than patients did, a gap that was possibly HLA-related. Normal skin's resident alphabeta T cells are also sequenced in scalp samples. Lesional tissue from the scalp (especially in alopecia totalis/universalis) showed higher clonality than normal scalp.

V and J are TRBV29-1 and TRBJ1-3; weak D call: TRBD1 (5 bases). What was sequenced was CD8+ T cells sorted from blood. The TCR comes from a human donor in good health. CDR3 coding DNA: TGCAGCGTTGAAGATTTCGAGGGGTCGACTGGAAACACCATATATTTT. Translating gives CSVEDFEGSTGNTIYF.